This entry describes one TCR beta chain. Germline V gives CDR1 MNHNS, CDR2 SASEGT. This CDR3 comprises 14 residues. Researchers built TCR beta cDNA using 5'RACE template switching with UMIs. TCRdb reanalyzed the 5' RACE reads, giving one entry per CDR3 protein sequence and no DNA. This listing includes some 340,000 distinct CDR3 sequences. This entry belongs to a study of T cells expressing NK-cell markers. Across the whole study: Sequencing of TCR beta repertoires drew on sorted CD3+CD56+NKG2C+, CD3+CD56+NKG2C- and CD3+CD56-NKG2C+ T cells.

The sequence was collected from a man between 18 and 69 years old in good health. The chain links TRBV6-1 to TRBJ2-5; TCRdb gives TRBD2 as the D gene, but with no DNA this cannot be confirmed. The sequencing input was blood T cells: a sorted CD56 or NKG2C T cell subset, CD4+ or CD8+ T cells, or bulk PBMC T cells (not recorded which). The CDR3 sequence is CASRAGGPQETQYF.